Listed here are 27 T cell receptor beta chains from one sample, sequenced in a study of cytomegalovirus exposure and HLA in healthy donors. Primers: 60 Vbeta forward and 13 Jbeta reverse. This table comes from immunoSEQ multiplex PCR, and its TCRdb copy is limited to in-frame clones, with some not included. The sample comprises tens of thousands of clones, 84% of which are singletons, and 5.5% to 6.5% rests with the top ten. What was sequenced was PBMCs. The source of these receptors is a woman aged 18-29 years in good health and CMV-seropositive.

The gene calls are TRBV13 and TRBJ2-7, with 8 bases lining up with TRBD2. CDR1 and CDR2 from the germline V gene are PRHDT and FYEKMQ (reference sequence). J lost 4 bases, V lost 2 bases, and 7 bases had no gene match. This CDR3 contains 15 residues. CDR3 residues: CASSLRASGSYEQYF. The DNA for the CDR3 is TGTGCCAGCAGCTTAAGGGCTAGCGGGTCGTACGAGCAGTACTTC.

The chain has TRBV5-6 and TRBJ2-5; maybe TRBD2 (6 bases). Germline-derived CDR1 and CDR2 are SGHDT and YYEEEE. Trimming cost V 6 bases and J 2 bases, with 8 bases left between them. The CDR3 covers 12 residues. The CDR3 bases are TGTGCCAGCACGGGGGTTCAAGAGACCCAGTACTTC. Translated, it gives CASTGVQETQYF.

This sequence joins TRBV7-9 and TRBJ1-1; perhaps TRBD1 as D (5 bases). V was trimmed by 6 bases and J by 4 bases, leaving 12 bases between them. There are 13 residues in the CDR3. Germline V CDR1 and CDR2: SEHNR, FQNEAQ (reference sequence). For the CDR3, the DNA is TGTGCCAGCAGAGGGGACTCAGTCACTGAAGCTTTCTTT. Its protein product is CASRGDSVTEAFF.

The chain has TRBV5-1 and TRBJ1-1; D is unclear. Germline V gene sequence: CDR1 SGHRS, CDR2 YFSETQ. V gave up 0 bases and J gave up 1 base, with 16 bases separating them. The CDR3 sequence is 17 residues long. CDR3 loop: CASSLEFRVRGNTEAFF. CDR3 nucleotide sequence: TGCGCCAGCAGCTTGGAGTTCAGAGTGAGAGGGAACACTGAAGCTTTCTTT.

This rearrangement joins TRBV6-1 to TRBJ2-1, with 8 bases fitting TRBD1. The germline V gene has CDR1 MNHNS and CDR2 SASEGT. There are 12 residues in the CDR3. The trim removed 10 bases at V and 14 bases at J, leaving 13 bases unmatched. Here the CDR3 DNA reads TGTGCCACCGGCTCACCTCAGGGGGCGGAGTTCTTC. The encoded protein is CATGSPQGAEFF.

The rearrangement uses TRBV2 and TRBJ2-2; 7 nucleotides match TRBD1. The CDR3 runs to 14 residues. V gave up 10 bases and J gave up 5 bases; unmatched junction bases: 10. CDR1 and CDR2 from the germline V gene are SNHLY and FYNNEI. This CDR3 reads CATAGTDHTGELFF. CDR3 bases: TGTGCCACGGCCGGGACAGATCATACCGGGGAGCTGTTTTTT.

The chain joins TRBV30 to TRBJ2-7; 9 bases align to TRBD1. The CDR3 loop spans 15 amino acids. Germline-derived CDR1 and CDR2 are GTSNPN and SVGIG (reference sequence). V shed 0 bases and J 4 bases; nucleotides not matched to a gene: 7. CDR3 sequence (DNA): TGTGCCTGGAGTGTAGATGGGACAGGGATATACGAGCAGTACTTC. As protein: CAWSVDGTGIYEQYF.

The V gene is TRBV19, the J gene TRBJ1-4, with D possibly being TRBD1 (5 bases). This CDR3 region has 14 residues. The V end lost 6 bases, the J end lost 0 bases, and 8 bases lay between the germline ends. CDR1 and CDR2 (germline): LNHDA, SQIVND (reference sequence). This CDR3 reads CASRGVATNEKLFF. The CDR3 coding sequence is TGTGCCAGTAGAGGGGTAGCAACTAATGAAAAACTGTTTTTT.

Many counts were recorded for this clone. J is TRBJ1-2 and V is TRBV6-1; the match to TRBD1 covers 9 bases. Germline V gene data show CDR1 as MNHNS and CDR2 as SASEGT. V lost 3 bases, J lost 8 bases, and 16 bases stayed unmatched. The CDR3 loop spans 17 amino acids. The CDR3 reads CASSDPTGLGTGKGYTF. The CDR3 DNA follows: TGTGCCAGCAGTGATCCCACGGGCCTCGGGACAGGGAAGGGCTACACCTTC.

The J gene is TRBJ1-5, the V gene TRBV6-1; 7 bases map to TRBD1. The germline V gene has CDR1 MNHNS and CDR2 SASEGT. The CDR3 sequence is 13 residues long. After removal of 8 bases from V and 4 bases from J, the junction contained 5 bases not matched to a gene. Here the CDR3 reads CASSEQGNQPQHF. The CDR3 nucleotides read TGTGCCAGCTCCGAACAGGGGAATCAGCCCCAGCATTTT.

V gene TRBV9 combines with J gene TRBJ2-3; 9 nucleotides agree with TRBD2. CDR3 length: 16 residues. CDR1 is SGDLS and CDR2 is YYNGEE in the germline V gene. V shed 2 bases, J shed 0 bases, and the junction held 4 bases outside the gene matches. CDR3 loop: CASSVGTSPSTDTQYF. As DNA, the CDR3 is TGTGCCAGCAGCGTGGGGACTAGCCCTAGCACAGATACGCAGTATTTT.

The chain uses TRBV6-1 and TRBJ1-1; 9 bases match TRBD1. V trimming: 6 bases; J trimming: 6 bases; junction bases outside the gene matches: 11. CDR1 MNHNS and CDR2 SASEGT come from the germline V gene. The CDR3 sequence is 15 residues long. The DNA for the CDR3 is TGTGCCAGCAGAGGTCCGGGACAGGGTCGCCCTGAAGCTTTCTTT. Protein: CASRGPGQGRPEAFF.

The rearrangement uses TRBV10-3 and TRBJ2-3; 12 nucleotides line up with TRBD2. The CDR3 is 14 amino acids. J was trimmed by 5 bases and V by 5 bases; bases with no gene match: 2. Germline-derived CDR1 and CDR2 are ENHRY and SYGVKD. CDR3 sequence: CAISLAGGEDTQYF. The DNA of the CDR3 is TGTGCCATCAGTCTAGCGGGAGGGGAAGATACGCAGTATTTT.

CDR3 residues: CSVGSGQLNIQYF. The CDR3 region has the DNA TGCAGCGTCGGATCAGGGCAACTAAACATTCAGTACTTC. The chain recombines TRBV29-1 with TRBJ2-4; D may be TRBD1 (5 bases). The CDR3 spans 13 residues. Trimming stripped 6 bases from V and 6 bases from J, with 15 bases between. The germline V gene encodes CDR1 SQVTM and CDR2 ANQGSEA.

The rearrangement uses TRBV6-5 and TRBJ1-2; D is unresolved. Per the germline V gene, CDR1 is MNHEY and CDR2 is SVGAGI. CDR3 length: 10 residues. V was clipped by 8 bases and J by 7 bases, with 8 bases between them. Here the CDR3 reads CASYGSGYTF. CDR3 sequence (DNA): TGTGCCAGCTACGGGTCTGGCTACACCTTC.

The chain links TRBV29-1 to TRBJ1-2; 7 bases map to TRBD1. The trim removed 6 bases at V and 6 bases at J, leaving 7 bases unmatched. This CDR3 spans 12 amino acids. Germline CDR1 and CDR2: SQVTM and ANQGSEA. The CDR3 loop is CSVDREVDGYTF. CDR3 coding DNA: TGCAGCGTAGACAGGGAAGTGGATGGCTACACCTTC.

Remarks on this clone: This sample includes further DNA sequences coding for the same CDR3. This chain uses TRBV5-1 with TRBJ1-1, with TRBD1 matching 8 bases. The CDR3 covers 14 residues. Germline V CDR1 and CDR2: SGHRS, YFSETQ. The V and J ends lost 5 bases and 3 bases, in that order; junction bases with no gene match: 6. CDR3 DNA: TGCGCCAGCAGTTCCGCAGGGGGCTACACTGAAGCTTTCTTT. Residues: CASSSAGGYTEAFF.

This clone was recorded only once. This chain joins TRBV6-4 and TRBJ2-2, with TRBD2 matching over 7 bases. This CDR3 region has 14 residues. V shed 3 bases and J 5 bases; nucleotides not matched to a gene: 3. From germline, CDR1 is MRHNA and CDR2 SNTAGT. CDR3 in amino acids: CASSESGATGELFF. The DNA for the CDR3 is TGTGCCAGCAGTGAGAGCGGGGCTACCGGGGAGCTGTTTTTT.

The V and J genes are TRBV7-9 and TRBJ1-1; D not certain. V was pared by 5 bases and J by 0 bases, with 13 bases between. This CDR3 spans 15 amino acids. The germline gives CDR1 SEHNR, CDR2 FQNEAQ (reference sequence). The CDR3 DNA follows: TGTGCCAGCAGCCCAGGTCGAATCTTGAACACTGAAGCTTTCTTT. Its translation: CASSPGRILNTEAFF.

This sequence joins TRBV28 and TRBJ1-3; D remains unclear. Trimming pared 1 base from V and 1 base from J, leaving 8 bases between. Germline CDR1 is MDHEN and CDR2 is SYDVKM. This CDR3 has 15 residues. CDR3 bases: TGTGCCAGCAGTTTATTGGGCAGTTCTGGAAACACCATATATTTT. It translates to CASSLLGSSGNTIYF.

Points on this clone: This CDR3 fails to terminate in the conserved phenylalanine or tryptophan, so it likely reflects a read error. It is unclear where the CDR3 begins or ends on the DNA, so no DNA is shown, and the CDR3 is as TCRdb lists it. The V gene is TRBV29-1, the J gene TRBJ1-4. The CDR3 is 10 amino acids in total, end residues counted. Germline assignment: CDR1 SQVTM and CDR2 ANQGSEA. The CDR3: CSEVRPKTRV.

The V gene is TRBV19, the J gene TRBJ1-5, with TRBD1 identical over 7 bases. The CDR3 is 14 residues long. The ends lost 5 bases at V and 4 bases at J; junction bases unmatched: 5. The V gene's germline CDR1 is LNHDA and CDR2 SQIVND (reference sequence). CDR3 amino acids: CASSGDRENQPQHF. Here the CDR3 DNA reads TGTGCCAGTAGTGGTGACAGGGAAAATCAGCCCCAGCATTTT.

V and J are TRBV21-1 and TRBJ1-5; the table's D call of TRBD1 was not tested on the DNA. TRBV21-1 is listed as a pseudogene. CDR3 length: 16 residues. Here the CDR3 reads CASSKGTGGNIQPQHF. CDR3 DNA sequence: TGTGCCAGCAGCAAAGGAACAGGGGGAAACATTCAGCCCCAGCATTTT.

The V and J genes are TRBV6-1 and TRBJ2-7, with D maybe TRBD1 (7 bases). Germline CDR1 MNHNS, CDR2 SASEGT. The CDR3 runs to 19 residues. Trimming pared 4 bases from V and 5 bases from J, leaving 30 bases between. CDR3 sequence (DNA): TGTGCCAGCAGTGCCGGGACAGCCCGTGGGGCCGGGAGTATCCACGAGCAGTACTTC. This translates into CASSAGTARGAGSIHEQYF.

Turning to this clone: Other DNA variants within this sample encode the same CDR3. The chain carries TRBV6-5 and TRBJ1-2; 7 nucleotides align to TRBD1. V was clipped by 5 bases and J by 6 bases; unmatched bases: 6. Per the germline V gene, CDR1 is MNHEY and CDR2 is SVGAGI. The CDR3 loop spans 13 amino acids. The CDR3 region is CASSLTGPHGYTF. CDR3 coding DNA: TGTGCCAGCAGTCTGACAGGGCCCCATGGCTACACCTTC.

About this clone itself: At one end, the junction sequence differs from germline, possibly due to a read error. The CDR3 loop reads CASSLGDYGYTF. The CDR3, as DNA: TGCGCCAGCAGCTTGGGAGACTACGGCTACACCTTC. The chain links TRBV5-1 to TRBJ1-2; D is unresolved. From germline, CDR1 is SGHRS and CDR2 YFSETQ. The CDR3 consists of 12 residues.

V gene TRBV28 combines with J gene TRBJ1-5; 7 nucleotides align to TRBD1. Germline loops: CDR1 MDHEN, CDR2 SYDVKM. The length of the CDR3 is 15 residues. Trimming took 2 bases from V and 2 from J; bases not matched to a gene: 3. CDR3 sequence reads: CASSLIGGGNQPQHF. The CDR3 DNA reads TGTGCCAGCAGTTTAATAGGGGGCGGCAATCAGCCCCAGCATTTT.